This TCR beta chain was identified in a study of blood T cells in healthy people across ages. Sample-barcoded 5' priming and a J-beta primer mix drove a second PCR of about 6 to 12 cycles. Each cDNA molecule received a tag from a template-switch adaptor that had 12 random nucleotides. MiXCR, run by TCRdb on the 5' RACE reads, gives a single entry per CDR3 protein. The sample comprises roughly 1,700,000 distinct CDR3 sequences, over 25% of which are singletons, and 7.7% rests with the top ten. For this clonotype: Its antigen is unknown. It may be a read error: a sequence one base away is much more abundant.

Study-wide points: Those diversity estimates obtained from one million T cells were thought to be underestimates. Age advanced and TCR beta diversity per million T cells fell, roughly linearly.

Each of the donors had around 9 milliliters of peripheral blood drawn into EDTA-treated Vacutainer tubes. The CDR3 extends over 14 amino acids. Per the germline V gene, CDR1 is ENHRY and CDR2 is SYGVKD. The gene calls are TRBV10-3 and TRBJ1-2; tentatively, D is TRBD1 (6 bases). Sequencing used blood. The source of this sequence is a woman aged 25 to 39 in good health. The CDR3 spells CVISEPSGVGGYTF. The CDR3 bases are TGTGTCATCAGTGAACCCTCAGGGGTTGGAGGCTACACCTTC.